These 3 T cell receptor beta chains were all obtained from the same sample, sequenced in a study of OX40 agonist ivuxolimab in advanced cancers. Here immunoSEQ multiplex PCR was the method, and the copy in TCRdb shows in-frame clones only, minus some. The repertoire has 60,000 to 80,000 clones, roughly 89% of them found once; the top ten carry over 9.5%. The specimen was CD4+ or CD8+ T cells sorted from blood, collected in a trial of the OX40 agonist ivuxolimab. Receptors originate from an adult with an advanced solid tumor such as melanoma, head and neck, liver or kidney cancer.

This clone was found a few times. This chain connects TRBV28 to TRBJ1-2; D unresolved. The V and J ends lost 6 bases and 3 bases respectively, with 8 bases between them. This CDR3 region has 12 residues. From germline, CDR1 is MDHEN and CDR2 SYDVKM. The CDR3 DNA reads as TGTGCCAGCAGCAAAAGGGACTATGGCTACACCTTC. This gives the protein CASSKRDYGYTF.

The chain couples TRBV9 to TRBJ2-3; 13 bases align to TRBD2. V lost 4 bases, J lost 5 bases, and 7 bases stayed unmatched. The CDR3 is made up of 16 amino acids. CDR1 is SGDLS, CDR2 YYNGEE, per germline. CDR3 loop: CASSTGLAGVGDTQYF. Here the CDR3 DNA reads TGTGCCAGCAGCACCGGACTAGCGGGAGTCGGAGATACGCAGTATTTT.

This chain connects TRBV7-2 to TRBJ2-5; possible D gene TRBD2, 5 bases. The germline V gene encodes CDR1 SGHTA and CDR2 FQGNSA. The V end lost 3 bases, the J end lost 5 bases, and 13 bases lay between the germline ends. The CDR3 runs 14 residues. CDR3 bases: TGTGCCAGCAGCTTGTGGTGGTCGGGGGAGACCCAGTACTTC. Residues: CASSLWWSGETQYF.